The clone carrying this TCR beta chain is labeled as medium-sized. The ends were cut back, 1 base at V and 2 bases at J, with 6 bases in the middle. Germline CDR1 SGHKS, CDR2 YYEKEE (reference sequence). The CDR3 covers 14 residues. The data are from a study of neurological immune-mediated disorders. 5'RACE with 10-nucleotide random UMIs produced the cDNA. Every sequencing run produced over 170 million TCR-beta sequences, and the sequences from any one run covered 15-18 subjects. TCRdb processed the 5' RACE reads anew with MiXCR; each CDR3 protein has one entry. The repertoire holds tens of thousands of distinct CDR3 sequences, with roughly 6.3% as singletons. PBMCs stored at -80 C, numbering 2 million, were the origin of the unsorted libraries.

The sequencing input was PBMCs. The TCR was taken from a woman aged 40 to 50 in good health. The chain couples TRBV5-5 to TRBJ2-2; a weak D match, TRBD1 (5 bases). Here the CDR3 reads CASSLTGNTGELFF. In DNA form, the CDR3 reads TGTGCCAGCAGCTTGACAGGAAACACCGGGGAGCTGTTTTTT.